A selection of T cell receptor beta chains follows, all from one sample in a study of shared clonotypes between healthy human individuals. Assay used: immunoSEQ multiplex PCR; TCRdb lists only in-frame clones, some missing. This sample yields about a million clones, of which about 75% are seen a single time; around 1.5% belongs to the top ten. The material sequenced was memory CD4+ T cells sorted from blood. Receptors originate from a man younger than 35 in good health. Both conserved end residues are trimmed from each CDR3. Fields, in order: CDR3 protein, V gene, CDR3 length.

ASSFFLLAGPYQETQY | TRBV7-6 | 16
ASSDGTLYNEQF | TRBV5-4 | 12
ASSEFGDPTDTQY | TRBV6-4 | 13
ASSPPANGEGVVYEQY | TRBV21-1 | 16
ASNPGGETQY | TRBV5-1 | 10
ASSMTMQGRSYEQY | TRBV5-1 | 14
ASSVAGGGVYGYT | TRBV9 | 13
ASSPGLANGELF | TRBV7-3 | 12
AWAASYEQY | TRBV27 | 9
ASRQGSSAEAF | TRBV6-1 | 11
ASSLVQGPYEQY | TRBV7-2 | 12
ASSLIAGNSPLH | TRBV11-1 | 12
SGGGSSYNEQF | TRBV29-1 | 11
ASSVATVNYGYT | TRBV6-1 | 12
ASSPFWTSGRSKNIQY | TRBV27 | 16
ASSLGGILDEQY | TRBV11-2 | 12
ASRRGLGETQY | TRBV5-1 | 11
ASSPPLGNYGYT | TRBV18 | 12
ASSAGDSSSRVEQY | TRBV9 | 14
ASSSQGKAGYGYT | TRBV7-6 | 13
ASSLGLAGLGNEQF | TRBV5-4 | 14
ATSRTYLSAADTQY | TRBV15 | 14